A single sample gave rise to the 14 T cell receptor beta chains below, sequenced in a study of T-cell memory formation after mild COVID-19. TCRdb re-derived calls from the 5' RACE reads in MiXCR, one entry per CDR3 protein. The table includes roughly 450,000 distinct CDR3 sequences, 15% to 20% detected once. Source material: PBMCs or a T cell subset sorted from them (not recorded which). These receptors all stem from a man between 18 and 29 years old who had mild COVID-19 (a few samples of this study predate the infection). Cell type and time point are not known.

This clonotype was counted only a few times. The CDR3 coding sequence is TGTGCCAGCAGCTTAGACGTGGGGAATGAGCAGTTCTTC. Translating gives CASSLDVGNEQFF. The genes are TRBV11-2 and TRBJ2-1; no definite D call. CDR1 is SGHAT and CDR2 is FQNNGV in the germline V gene. This CDR3 region has 13 residues. Trimming took off 0 bases at V and 7 bases at J, with 7 bases between the two ends.

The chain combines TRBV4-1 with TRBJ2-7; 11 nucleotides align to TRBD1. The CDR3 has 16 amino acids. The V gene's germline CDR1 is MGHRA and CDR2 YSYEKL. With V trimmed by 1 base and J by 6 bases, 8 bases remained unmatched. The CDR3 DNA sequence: TGCGCCAGCAGCCAAGTCGGGACAGGGGGGCTCCGCGAGCAGTACTTC. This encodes CASSQVGTGGLREQYF.

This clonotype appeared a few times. CDR3 in DNA: TGTGCCAGCAGCATGGGGCCGGGGACCCAGTACTTC. Translating it yields CASSMGPGTQYF. V gene TRBV5-6 combines with J gene TRBJ2-5; D is perhaps TRBD1 (5 bases). There are 12 residues in the CDR3. V gave up 4 bases and J gave up 7 bases, with 11 bases separating them. Per germline, CDR1 SGHDT and CDR2 YYEEEE. The full variable domain, in which reference TRBV5-6 and TRBJ2-5 provide the parts outside the CDR3, is DAGVTQSPTHLIKTRGQQVTLRCSPKSGHDTVSWYQQALGQGPQFIFQYYEEEERQRGNFPDRFSGHQFPNYSSELNVNALLLGDSALYLCASSMGPGTQYFGPGTRLLVL.

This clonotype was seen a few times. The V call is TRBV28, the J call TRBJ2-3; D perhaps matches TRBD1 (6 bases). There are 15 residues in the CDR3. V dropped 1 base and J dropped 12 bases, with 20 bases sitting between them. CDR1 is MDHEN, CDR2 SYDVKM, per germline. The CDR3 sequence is CASSLSPSTGHSQYF. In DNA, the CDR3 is TGTGCCAGCAGTTTATCCCCTTCGACAGGCCACTCACAGTATTTT.

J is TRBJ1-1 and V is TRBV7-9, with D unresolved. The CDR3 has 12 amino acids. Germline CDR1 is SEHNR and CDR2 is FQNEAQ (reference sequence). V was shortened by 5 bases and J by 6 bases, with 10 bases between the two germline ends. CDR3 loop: CASSTLGSEAFF. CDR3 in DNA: TGTGCCAGCAGCACCCTGGGCTCTGAAGCTTTCTTT.

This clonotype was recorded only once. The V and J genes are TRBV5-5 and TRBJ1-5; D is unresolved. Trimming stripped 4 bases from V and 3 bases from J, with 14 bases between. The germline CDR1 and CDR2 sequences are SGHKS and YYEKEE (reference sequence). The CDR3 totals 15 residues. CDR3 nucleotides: TGTGCCAGCAGCAAAACCGCCGGGCCCAATCAGCCCCAGCATTTT. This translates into CASSKTAGPNQPQHF.

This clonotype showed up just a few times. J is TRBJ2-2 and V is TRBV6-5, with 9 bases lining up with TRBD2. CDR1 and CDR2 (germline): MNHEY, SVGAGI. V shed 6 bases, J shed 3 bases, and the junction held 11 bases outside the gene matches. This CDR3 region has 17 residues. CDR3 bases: TGTGCCAGCAGCGCATTCGCGGGGGGGCCGGACACCGGGGAGCTGTTTTTT. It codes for CASSAFAGGPDTGELFF.

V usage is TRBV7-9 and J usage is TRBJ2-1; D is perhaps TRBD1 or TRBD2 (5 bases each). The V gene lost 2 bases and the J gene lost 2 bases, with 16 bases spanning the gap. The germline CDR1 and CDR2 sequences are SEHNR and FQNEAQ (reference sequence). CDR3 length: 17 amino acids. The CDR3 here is CASSLSRGRPAYNEQFF. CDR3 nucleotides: TGTGCCAGCAGCTTAAGCCGGGGACGGCCCGCCTACAATGAGCAGTTCTTC.

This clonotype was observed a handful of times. CDR3: CSGSGGAGEQFF. CDR3 bases: TGCAGTGGTAGCGGGGGGGCCGGAGAGCAGTTCTTC. The rearrangement joins TRBV20-1 to TRBJ2-1, with TRBD2 matching over 11 bases. V trimming: 7 bases; J trimming: 10 bases; junction bases outside the gene matches: 6. The CDR3 has 12 residues. The germline V gene encodes CDR1 DFQATT and CDR2 SNEGSKA (reference sequence).

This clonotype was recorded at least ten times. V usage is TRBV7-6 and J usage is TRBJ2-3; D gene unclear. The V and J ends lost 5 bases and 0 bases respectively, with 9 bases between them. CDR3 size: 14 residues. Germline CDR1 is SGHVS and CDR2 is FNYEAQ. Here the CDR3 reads CASSPEHSTDTQYF. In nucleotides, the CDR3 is TGTGCCAGCAGCCCTGAACACAGCACAGATACGCAGTATTTT.

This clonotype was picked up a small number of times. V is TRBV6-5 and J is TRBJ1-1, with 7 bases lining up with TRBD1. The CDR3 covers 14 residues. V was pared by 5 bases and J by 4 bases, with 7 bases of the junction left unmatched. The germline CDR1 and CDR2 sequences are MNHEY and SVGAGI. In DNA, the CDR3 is TGTGCCAGCAGTGTAATACAGGGGTCCACTGAAGCTTTCTTT. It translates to CASSVIQGSTEAFF.

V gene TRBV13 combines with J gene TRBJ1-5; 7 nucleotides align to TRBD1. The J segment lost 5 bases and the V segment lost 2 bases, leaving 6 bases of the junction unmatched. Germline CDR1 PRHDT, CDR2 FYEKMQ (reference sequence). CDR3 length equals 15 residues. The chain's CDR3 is CASSLNRGRDQPQHF. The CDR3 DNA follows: TGTGCCAGCAGCTTAAACAGGGGAAGGGATCAGCCCCAGCATTTT.

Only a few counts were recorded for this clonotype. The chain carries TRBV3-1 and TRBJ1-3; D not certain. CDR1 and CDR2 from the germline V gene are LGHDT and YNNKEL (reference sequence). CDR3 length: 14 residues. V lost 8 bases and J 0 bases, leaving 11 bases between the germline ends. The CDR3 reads CASGGRASGNTIYF. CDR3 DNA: TGTGCCAGCGGAGGAAGAGCCTCTGGAAACACCATATATTTT. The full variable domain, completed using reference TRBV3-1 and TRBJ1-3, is DTAVSQTPKYLVTQMGNDKSIKCEQNLGHDTMYWYKQDSKKFLKIMFSYNNKELIINETVPNRFSPKSPDKAHLNLHINSLELGDSAVYFCASGGRASGNTIYFGEGSWLTVV.

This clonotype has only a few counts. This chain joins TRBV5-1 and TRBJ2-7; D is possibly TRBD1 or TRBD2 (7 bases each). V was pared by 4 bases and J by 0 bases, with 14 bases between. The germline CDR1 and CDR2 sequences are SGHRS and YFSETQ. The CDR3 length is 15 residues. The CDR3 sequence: CASSPRGGSSYEQYF. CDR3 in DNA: TGCGCCAGCAGCCCCAGGGGGGGGAGCTCCTACGAGCAGTACTTC.